This TCR beta chain comes out of a study of blood T cell repertoires in COVID-19. Across the study: PBMCs, B-cell-depleted T cells, or T cells provided the cDNA or gDNA that made up the material.

TCRdb's table, derived via immunoSEQ multiplex PCR, lists solely in-frame clones and lacks some. The data contain 300,000 to 400,000 clones, 88% of them seen just once; the ten biggest clones take up about 7%. V gave up 1 base and J gave up 7 bases, with 7 bases separating them. The CDR3 consists of 12 residues. The TCR originated in a woman in her 70s with COVID-19, enrolled during active disease. The specimen sequenced was peripheral blood. The rearrangement links TRBV12-3 or TRBV12-4 to TRBJ1-2, with D unclear. Written as DNA, the CDR3 is TGTGCCAGCAGTTTAGGGGAGGTTGGCTACACCTTC. Translation: CASSLGEVGYTF.